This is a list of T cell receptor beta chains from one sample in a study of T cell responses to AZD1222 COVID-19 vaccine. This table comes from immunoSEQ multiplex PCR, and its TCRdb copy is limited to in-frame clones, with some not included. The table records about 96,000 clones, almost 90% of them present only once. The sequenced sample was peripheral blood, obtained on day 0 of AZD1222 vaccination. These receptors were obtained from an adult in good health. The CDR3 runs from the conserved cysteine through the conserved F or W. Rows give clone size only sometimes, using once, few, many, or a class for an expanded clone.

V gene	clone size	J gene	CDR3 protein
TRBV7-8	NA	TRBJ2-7	CASSLGPSYEQYF
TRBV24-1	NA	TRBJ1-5	CATSDFRPGGAGNQPQHF
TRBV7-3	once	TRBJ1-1	CASSSGGNTEAFF
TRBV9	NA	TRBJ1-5	CASSPRQAVQPQHF
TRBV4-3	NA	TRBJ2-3	CASSLGLAGTDTQYF
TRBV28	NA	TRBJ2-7	CASSLWGTGDYEQYF
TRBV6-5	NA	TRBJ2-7	CASSPGGALYEQYF
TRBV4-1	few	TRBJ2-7	CASRGLAGEQYF
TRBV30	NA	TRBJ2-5	CAWNADGSGGGTQYF
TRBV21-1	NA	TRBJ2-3	CASSKPSQGRSTDTQYF
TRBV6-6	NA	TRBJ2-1	CASSPPTRAQFF
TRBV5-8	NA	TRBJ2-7	CASSPGELGVSDKYF
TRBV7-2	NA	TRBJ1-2	CASSFVSGGADGYTF
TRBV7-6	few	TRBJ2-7	CASSLATPETGVGEQYF
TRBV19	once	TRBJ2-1	CASTRRSGLYNEQFF
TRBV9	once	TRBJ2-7	CASSVAATGYEQYF
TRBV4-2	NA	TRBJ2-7	CASSQDKIGGGINYEQYF
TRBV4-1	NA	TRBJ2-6	CASGAGRGPGANVLTF
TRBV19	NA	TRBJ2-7	CASSIETTGPLEQYF
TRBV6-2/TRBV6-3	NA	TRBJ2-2	CASNDSPPNTGELFF
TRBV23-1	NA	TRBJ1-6	CASRPPPGRNSPLHF
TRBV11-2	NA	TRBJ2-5	CASSDRQGWKTQYF
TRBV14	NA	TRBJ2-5	CASSLGPTETQYF
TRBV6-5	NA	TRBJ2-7	CASSSYRLAEYEQYF
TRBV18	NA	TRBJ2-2	CASSPPGTGELFF
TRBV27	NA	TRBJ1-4	CASRGTENEKLFF
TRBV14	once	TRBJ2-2	CASSNRVAGELFF
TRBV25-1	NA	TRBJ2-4	CASSDRTGTAIQYF
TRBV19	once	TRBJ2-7	CASSNYLAGRVSEQYF
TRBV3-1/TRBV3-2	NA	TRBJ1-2	CASSRMTGGLGYGYTF
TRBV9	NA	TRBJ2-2	CASSVDTGVYTGELFF
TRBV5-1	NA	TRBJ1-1	CASSLWSGAAAEAFF
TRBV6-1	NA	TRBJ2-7	CASSEGGYEQYF
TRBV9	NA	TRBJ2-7	CASSSRGLAGGKSSYEQYF
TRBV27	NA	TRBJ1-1	CASKQPGPSRGGTEAFF
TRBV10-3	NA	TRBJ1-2	CAISPSYRERYTF
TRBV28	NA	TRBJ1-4	CASSGSPNEKLFF
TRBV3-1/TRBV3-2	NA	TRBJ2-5	CASSPGQQETQYF
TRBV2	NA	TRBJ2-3	CASSEWSGDTQYF
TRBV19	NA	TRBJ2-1	CASTRTSGMYNEQFF
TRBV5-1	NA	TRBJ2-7	CASSDRSSYEQYF